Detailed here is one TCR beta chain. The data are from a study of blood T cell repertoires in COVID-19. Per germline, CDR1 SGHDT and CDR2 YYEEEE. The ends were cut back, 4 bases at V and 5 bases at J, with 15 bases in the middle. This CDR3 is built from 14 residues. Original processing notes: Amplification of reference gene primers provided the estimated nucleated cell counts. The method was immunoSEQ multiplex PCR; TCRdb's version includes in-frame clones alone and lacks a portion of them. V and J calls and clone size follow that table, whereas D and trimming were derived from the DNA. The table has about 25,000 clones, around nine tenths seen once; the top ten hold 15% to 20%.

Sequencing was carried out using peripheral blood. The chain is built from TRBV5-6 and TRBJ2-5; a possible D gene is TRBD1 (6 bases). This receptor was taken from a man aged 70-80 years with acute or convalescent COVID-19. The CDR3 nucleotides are TGTGCCAGCAGCGTTACAGGGTCGGGGGAGACCCAGTACTTC. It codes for CASSVTGSGETQYF.